The present entry profiles one T cell receptor beta chain with its context. The sample holds many counts of this clonotype. Which antigen it targets is not known. Base qualities are not at hand, and no much larger clone is one base apart. The time point label corresponds to: pre-sensitization, week 0. The meaning of the sample's treatment or condition label: therapeutic diphenylcyclopropenone sensitization with weekly scalp DPC. Blood at each patch-test visit was drawn before the patch test was applied. Eligible patients were aged 18 to 70, diagnosed with alopecia, deemed suitable for DPC therapy, and excluded if pregnant. Unfractionated whole blood was collected in Tempus Blood RNA tubes, and total RNA was extracted from that blood. This record belongs to a study of human T cells and chemical hapten exposure (dated by TCRdb to about 2021). Regarding the research as a whole: For sensitization, 2% DPC in acetone was applied to a 2 cm by 2 cm area of upper inner arm skin. Weekly therapeutic DPC doses were additionally applied to the scalp of patients throughout the approximately 24-week study period. Patch testing was done on the upper back using Finn chambers containing 0.01% DPC, and results were scored after 6 days according to International Contact Dermatitis Research Group standards. The patient cohort, mostly female, included alopecia areata with under or over 50% scalp involvement, alopecia totalis and alopecia universalis. Libraries were pooled for sequencing, and per-sample TCR yields varied mainly because of small differences in library volumes within the pool. The study tracked peripheral blood TCR repertoire changes in vivo during primary and secondary sensitization to the hapten diphenylcyclopropenone (DPC) in alopecia patients. Blood samples were taken from patients before sensitization (week 0) and at 2, 6 and about 24 weeks after DPC sensitization. About 28 alopecia patients gave blood for TCR sequencing at one to four time points (pre-sensitization, 2, 6 and 24 weeks).

The investigation overall reported the following: Alopecia, a presumed autoimmune disease, was present in all patients, so the immune response of the patients might differ from that of healthy individuals. Significantly more large CDR3 similarity clusters were formed by expanded TCRs than by pre-sensitization or healthy control sets, consistent with antigen-driven responses. A positive correlation was found between the number of PT1 expanded TCRs and patch test score, with significance reached at thresholds 8, 16 and 32 but not 4. DPC sensitization did not change the number of TCRs with a frequency above 1 in 1000, and there was no evidence of changes in global repertoire structure. After repeated subsampling, changes were observed in the strength of the expansion versus patch-test correlation and in the threshold at which the correlation became significant.

Library generation was performed with RACE. TCRdb lists the instrument as NextSeq 500. Library preparation attached unique molecular identifiers to individual cDNA molecules for quantitative, reproducible TCR counting. Each blood RNA sample was used to sequence both TCR alpha and TCR beta chains. From the authors' description of their analysis: Samples had a median of roughly 99,000 TCRs, with a range from roughly 23,224 to 700,000. V, J and CDR3 annotation of the TCR reads was carried out using the Decombinator software suite. Every sample was subsampled to the same number of TCRs (28,000) for the PS versus PT1 abundance plots. Expanded TCRs were defined as absent before sensitization and observed at least eight times at the 2-week time point. TCRdb reanalyzed the raw reads on its own, using fastp at Q25 for trimming and MiXCR for clone calling, and kept in-frame beta chains. Records with the same CDR3 protein are collapsed into one entry carrying the most frequent genes and DNA. TCRdb assigned the V and J calls; the authors' analysis was not used. Counted in this sample were about 300,000 distinct CDR3 sequences; 4.5% to 7% of them appeared once. The ten largest make up roughly 8.2% of the sample.

The CDR3 covers 17 residues, taking in both the cysteine and the phenylalanine. The CDR3 DNA has 51 bases and is translated from base 1. CDR1 KGHDR and CDR2 SFDVKD are derived from the germline V gene. V gives up 0 bases and J gives up 1 base, and the segment between their germline ends measures 13 bases. The chain is assembled from TRBV24-1 and TRBJ2-3; TRBD1 might be the D gene, on 5 matching bases. This sample comprised whole blood, obtained in connection with sensitization to the hapten diphenylcyclopropenone (DPC). This clonotype was obtained from a woman aged 18-30 years with alopecia areata. Some clones in this sample may be carry-over from other donors' samples. The nucleotide sequence reads as follows: TGTGCCACCAGTGATTTGCCCTCAGGGTCCGGCACAGATACGCAGTATTTT. This encodes CATSDLPSGSGTDTQYF.